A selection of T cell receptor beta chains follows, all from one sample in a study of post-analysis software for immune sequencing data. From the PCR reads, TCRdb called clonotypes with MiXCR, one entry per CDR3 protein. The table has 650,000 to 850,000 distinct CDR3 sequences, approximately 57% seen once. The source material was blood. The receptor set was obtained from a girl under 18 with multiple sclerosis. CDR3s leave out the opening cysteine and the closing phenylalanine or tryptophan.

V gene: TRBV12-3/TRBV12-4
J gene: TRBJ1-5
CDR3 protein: ASSPQTGPGQPQH

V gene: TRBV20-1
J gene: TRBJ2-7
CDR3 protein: SAPSPPGIEQY

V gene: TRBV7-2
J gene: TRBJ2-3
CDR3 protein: ASSLEGRRLSVTDTQY

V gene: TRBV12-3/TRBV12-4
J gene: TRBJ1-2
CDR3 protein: ASSFIARGGYT

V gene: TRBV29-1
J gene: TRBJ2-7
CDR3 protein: SVARTGRNYEQY

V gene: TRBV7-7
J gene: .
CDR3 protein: ASSLDSLLAGVNHEQY

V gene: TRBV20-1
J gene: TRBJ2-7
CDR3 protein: SATRRGRSYEQY

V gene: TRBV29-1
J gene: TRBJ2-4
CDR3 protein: SVFGGRSAKNIQY

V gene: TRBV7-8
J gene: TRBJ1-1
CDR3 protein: ASSLAGGQGARSTEAF

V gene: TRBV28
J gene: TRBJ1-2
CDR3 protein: ASSPGPWYGYT

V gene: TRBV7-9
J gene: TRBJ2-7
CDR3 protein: ASSLLRGQSSSYEQY

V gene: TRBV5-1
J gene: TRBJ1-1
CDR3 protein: ANSFTTGGAAF

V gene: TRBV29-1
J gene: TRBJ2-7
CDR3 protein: SVTGIRSEQY

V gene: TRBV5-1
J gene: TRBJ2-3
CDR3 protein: ASRGWTGNTDTQY

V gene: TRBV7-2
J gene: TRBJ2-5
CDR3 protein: ASSLRVSGETQY

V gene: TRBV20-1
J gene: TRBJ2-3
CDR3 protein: SARDWSADTQY

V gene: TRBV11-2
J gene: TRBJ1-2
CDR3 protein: ASSFGADPSGYT

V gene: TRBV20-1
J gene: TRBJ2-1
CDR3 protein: SARDIGLAGGDNEQF

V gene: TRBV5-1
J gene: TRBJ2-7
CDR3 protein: ASSLVLADAYEQY

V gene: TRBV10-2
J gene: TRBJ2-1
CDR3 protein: ASSEYLNSGTGSDEQF

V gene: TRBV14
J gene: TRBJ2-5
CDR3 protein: ASSPLFGTTREGQY

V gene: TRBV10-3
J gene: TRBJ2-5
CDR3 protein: AISESPGPGTNQETQY

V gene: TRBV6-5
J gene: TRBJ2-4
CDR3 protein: ASSYYVGPEFREQY

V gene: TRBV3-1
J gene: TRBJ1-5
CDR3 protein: ASSQFQGGQPQH

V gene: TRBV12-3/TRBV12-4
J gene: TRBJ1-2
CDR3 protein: ASSSARTANYGYT

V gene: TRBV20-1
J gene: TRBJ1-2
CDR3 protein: SAALAGLEGYT

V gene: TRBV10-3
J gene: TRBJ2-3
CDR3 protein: ASSVVGVDTQY

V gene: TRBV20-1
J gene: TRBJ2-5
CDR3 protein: SARDYRREETQY

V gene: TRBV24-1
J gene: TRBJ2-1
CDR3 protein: ATSDLSRNEQF

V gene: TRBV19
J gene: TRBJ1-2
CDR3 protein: ASRGLDELFLYGYT

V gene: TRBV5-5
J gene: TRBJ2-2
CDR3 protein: ASSLGQLGTGELF

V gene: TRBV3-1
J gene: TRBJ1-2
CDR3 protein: ASSQTGEFYGYT

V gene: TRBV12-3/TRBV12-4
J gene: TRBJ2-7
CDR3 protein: ASSARGGGSYEQY

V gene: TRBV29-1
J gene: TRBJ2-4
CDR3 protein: SVAAGGNIQY

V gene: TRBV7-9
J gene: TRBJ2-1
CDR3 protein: ASSLRSGRAGEQF

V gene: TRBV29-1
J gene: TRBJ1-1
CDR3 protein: SVEDGVNTEAF

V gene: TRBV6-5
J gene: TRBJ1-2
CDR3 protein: ASSSRDREWDGYT

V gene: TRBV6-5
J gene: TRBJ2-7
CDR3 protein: ASSYGKPRDSTYEQY

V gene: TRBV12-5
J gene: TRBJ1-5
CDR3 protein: ASAIGGGQPQH

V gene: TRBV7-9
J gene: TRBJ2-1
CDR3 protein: ASSSTGAEANNEQF

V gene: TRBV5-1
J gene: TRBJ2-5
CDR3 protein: ASSLPTSGVGETQY

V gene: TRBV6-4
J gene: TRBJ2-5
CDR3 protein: ASSPLAGDRNEQY

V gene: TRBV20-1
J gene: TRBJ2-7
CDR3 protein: SASVAGEVQY

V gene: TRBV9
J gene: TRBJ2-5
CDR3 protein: ASSVESGLIETQY

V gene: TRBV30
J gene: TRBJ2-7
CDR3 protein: AWSAGRDYEQY

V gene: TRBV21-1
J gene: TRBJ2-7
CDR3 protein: ASTPGQGPHNFHEQY

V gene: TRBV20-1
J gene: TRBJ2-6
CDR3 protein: SARDLGLAGGPTLSGANVLT

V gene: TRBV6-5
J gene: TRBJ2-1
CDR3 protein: ASSSFGTGGNEQF

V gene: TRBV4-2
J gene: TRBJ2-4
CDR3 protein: ASSQETGTLRSREQY

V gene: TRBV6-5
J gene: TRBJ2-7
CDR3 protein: ASSLDRMTYEQY

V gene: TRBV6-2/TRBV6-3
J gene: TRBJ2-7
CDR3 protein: ASTHSAYEQY

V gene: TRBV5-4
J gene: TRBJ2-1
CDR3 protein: ASSPSVSGRAVYNEQF

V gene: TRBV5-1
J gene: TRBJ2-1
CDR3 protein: AGSLAGADYNEQF

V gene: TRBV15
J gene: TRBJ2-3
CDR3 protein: ATSRRGMADTQY

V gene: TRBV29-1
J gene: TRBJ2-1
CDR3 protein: SVSDPGSYNEQF